Detailed here is one T cell receptor (beta chain). These data come from a study of technical replicates of blood from a few donors. TCRdb keeps only in-frame clones here, not all; method: immunoSEQ multiplex PCR. The table records approximately 92,000 clones, approximately 95% of them present only once. The germline gives CDR1 LNHDA, CDR2 SQIVND (reference sequence). This CDR3 has 13 amino acids. The V and J ends lost 4 bases and 4 bases respectively, with 11 bases between them. The origin of this receptor is a human donor in good health. This rearrangement joins TRBV19 to TRBJ2-7; perhaps TRBD2 as D (6 bases). Sequenced: T cells isolated from PBMCs. The CDR3 DNA sequence: TGTGCCAGTAGTAAGGGACTTTCTTACGAGCAGTACTTC. Translated: CASSKGLSYEQYF.